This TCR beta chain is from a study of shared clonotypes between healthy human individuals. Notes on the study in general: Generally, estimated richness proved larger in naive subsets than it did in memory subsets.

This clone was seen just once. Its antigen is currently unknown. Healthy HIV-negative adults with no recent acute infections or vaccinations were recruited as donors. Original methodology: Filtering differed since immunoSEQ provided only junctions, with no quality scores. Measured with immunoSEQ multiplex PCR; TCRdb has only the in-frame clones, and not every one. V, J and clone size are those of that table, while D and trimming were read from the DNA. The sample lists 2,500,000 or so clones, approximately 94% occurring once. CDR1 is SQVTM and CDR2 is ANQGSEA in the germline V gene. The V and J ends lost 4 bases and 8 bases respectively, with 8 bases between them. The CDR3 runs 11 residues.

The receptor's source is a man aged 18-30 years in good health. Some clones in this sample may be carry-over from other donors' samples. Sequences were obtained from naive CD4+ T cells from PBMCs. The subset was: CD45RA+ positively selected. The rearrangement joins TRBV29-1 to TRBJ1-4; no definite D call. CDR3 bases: TGCAGCGTTGGACCTCTCGAAAAACTGTTTTTT. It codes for CSVGPLEKLFF.